This T cell receptor beta chain was recovered during a study of blood T cell repertoires in COVID-19. This clone was picked up a small number of times. Seattle patients were enrolled while actively infected and followed longitudinally. Only in-frame clones appear in the TCRdb table, and some are missing; sequencing was by immunoSEQ multiplex PCR. The sample has fewer than 450,000 clones, about 90% seen once. V shed 0 bases and J 3 bases; nucleotides not matched to a gene: 6. This CDR3 has 16 residues. The V gene's germline CDR1 is LGHNA and CDR2 YNFKEQ. The V gene is TRBV4-2, the J gene TRBJ1-1, with 8 bases lining up with TRBD1. The TCR was taken from a woman between 70 and 85 years old with COVID-19, enrolled during active disease. Material for sequencing was peripheral blood. The CDR3 coding sequence is TGTGCCAGCAGCCAAGAGGTCTCAGGGGGCCACACTGAAGCTTTCTTT. Translating gives CASSQEVSGGHTEAFF.